The present T cell receptor beta chain was sequenced within a study of control samples from healthy donors and cancer patients. TCRdb's copy holds only in-frame clones and misses some; the assay was immunoSEQ multiplex PCR. The sample shows around 230,000 clones, 90% to 95% of them seen only once. The CDR3 is 12 residues long. Germline V gene data show CDR1 as GTSNPN and CDR2 as SVGIG (reference sequence). Trimming removed 8 bases at V and 9 bases at J, with 16 bases between. Input material: blood. The J gene is TRBJ2-2, the V gene TRBV30, with D tentatively TRBD1 (6 bases). The TCR comes from a man aged 45-65 years in good health. Written as DNA, the CDR3 is TGTGCCCTTCTCAGGGGCCCGCGGGAGCTGTTTTTT. Translation gives CALLRGPRELFF.